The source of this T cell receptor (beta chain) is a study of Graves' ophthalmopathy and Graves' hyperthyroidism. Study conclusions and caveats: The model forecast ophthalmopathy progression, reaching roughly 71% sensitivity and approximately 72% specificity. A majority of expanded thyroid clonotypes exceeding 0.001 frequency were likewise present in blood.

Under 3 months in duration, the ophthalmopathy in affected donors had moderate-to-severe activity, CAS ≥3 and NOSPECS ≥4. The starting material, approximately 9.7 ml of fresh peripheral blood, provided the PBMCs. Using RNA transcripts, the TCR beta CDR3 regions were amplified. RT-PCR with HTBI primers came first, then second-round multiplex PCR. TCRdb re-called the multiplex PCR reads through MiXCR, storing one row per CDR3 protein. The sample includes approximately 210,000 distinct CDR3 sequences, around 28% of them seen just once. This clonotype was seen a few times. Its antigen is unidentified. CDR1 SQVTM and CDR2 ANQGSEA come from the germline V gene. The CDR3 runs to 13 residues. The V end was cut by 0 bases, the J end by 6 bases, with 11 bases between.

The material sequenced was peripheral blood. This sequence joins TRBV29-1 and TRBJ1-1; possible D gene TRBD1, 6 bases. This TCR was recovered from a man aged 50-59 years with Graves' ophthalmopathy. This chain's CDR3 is CSVEERRTAEAFF. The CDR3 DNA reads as TGCAGCGTTGAAGAAAGGAGGACAGCTGAAGCTTTCTTT.